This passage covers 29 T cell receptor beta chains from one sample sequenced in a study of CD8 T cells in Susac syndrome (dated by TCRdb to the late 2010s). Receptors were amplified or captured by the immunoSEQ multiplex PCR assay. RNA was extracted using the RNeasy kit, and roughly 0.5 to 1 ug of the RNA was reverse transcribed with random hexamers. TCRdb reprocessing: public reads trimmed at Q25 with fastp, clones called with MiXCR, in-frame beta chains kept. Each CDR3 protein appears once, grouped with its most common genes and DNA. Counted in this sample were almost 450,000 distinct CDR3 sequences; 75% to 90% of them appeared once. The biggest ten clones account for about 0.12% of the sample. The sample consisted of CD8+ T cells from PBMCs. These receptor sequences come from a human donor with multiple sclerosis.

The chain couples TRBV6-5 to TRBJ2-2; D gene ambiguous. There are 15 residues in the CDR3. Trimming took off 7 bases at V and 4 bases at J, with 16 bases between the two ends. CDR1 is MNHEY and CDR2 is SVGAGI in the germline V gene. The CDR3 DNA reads TGTGCCAGCACGCTTAGTGGGTCGGCCACCGGGGAGCTGTTTTTT. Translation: CASTLSGSATGELFF.

DNA for the CDR3: TGTGCCAGTAGTATTTACTCTAGCGGCACCGGGGAGCTGTTTTTT. Encoded protein: CASSIYSSGTGELFF. The chain uses TRBV19 and TRBJ2-2, with 7 nucleotides matching TRBD2. Germline CDR1 reads LNHDA; CDR2 reads SQIVND (reference sequence). The V segment lost 3 bases and the J segment 4 bases; nucleotides outside the gene matches: 5. The CDR3 spans 15 residues.

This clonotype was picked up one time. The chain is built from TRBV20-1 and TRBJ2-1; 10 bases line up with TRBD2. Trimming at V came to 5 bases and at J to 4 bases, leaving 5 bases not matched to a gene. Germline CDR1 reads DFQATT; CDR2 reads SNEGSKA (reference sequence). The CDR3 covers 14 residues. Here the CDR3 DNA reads TGCAGTGCTCCCACTAGCGGGGATTACAATGAGCAGTTCTTC. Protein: CSAPTSGDYNEQFF.

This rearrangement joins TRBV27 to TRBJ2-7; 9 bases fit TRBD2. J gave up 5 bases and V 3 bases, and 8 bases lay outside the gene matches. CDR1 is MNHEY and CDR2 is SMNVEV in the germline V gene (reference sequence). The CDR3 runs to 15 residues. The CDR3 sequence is CASSFLASGNHEQYF. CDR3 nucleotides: TGTGCCAGCAGTTTTTTAGCTAGCGGGAATCACGAGCAGTACTTC.

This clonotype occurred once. In nucleotides, the CDR3 is TGTGCCAGCAGTCCGCTACTAGCGGGAGGGCCGGCCGAGCAGTACTTC. Residues: CASSPLLAGGPAEQYF. The chain is built from TRBV27 and TRBJ2-7, with 13 bases fitting TRBD2. The CDR3 is 16 residues long. Germline V CDR1 and CDR2: MNHEY, SMNVEV (reference sequence). With 5 bases clipped from V and 6 bases from J, the junction kept 10 bases outside the gene matches.

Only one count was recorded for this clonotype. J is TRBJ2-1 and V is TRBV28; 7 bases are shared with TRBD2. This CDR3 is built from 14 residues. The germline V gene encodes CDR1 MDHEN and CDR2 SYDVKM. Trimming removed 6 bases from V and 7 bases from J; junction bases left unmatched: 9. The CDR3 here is CASSDRAGVNEQFF. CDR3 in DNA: TGTGCCAGCAGCGACCGCGCGGGAGTAAATGAGCAGTTCTTC.

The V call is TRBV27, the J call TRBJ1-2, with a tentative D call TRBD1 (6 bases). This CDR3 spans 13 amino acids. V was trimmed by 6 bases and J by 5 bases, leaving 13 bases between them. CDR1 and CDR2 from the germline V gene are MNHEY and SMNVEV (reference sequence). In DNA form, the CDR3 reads TGTGCCAGCAGATTCGGACAGCAGTATGGCTACACCTTC. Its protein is CASRFGQQYGYTF.

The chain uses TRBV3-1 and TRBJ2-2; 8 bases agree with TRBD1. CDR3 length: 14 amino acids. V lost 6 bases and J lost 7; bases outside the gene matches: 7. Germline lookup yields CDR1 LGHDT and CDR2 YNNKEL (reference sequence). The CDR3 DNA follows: TGTGCCAGCAGAAAGACAGGGGTTTACGGGGAGCTGTTTTTT. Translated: CASRKTGVYGELFF. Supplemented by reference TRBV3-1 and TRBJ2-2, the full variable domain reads DTAVSQTPKYLVTQMGNDKSIKCEQNLGHDTMYWYKQDSKKFLKIMFSYNNKELIINETVPNRFSPKSPDKAHLNLHINSLELGDSAVYFCASRKTGVYGELFFGEGSRLTVL.

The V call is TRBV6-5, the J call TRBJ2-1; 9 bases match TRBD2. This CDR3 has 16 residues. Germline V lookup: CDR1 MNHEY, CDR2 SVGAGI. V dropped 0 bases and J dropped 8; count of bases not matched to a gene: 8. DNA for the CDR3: TGTGCCAGCAGTTACTCTAGCGGGAGTCTTTTCGATGAGCAGTTCTTC. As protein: CASSYSSGSLFDEQFF.

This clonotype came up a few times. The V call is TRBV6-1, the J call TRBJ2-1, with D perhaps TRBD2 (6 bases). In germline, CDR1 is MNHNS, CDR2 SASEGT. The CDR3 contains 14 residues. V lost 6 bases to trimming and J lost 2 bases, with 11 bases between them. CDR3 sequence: CASSRESTYNEQFF. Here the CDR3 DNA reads TGTGCCAGCAGCCGGGAGAGCACCTACAATGAGCAGTTCTTC.

In nucleotides, the CDR3 is TGCGCCAGCAGCCAAGAAGGTGGCGGGGGGGCCGGGATCACAGATACGCAGTATTTT. It codes for CASSQEGGGGAGITDTQYF. The chain recombines TRBV4-1 with TRBJ2-3, with 9 bases that match TRBD2. The CDR3 totals 19 residues. CDR1 is MGHRA, CDR2 YSYEKL, per germline. V was pared by 0 bases and J by 2 bases, with 12 bases of the junction left unmatched.

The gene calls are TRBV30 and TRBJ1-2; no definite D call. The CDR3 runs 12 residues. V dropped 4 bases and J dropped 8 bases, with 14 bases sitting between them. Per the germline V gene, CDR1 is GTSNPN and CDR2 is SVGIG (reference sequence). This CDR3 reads CAWNNYPEGYTF. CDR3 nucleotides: TGTGCCTGGAACAACTACCCCGAGGGCTACACCTTC.

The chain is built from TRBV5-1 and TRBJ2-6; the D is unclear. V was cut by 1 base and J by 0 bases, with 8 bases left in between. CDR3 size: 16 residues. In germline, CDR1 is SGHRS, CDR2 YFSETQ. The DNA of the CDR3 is TGCGCCAGCAGCTTGTTCTCTCTCTCTGGGGCCAACGTCCTGACTTTC. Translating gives CASSLFSLSGANVLTF.

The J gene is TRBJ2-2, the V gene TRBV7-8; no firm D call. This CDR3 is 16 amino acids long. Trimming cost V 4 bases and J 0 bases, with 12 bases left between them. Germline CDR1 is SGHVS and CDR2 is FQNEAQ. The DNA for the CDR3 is TGTGCCAGCAGCTCCACTCCGGACGCGAACACCGGGGAGCTGTTTTTT. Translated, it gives CASSSTPDANTGELFF.

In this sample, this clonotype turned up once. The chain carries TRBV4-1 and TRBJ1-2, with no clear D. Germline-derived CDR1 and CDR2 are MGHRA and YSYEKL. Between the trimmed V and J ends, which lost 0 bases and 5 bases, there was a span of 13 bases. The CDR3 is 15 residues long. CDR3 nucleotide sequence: TGCGCCAGCAGCCAAGATTGGGTCGCGAAGTATGGCTACACCTTC. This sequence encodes CASSQDWVAKYGYTF.

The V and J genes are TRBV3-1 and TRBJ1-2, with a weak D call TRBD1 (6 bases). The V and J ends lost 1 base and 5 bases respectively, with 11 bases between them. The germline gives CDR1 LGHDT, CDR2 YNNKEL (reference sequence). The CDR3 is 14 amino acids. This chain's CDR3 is CASSQADSFYGYTF. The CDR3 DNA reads TGTGCCAGCAGCCAAGCGGACAGTTTTTATGGCTACACCTTC.

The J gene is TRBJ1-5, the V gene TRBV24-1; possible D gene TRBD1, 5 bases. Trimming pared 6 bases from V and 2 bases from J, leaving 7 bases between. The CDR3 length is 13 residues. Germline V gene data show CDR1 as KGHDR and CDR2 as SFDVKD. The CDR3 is CATSPGGNQPQHF. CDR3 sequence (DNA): TGTGCCACCAGTCCGGGGGGCAATCAGCCCCAGCATTTT.

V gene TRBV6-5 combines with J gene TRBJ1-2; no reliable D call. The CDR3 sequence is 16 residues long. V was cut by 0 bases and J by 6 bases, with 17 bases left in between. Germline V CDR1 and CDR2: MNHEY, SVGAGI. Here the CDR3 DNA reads TGTGCCAGCAGTTACTCAGTCGTGGTGGATCGGGATGGCTACACCTTC. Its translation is CASSYSVVVDRDGYTF.

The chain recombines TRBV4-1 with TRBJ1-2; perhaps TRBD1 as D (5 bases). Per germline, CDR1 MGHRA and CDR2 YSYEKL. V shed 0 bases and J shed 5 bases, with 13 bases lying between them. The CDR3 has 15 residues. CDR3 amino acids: CASSQDLSGMYGYTF. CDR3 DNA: TGCGCCAGCAGCCAAGATCTGTCAGGGATGTATGGCTACACCTTC.

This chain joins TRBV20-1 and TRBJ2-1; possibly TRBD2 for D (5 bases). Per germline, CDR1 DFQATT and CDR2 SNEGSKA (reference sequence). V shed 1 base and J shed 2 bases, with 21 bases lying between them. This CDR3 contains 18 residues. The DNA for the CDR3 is TGCAGTGCTAGAGGGTGGGGTGAGAGGAGGAGCCCCTACAATGAGCAGTTCTTC. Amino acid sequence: CSARGWGERRSPYNEQFF.

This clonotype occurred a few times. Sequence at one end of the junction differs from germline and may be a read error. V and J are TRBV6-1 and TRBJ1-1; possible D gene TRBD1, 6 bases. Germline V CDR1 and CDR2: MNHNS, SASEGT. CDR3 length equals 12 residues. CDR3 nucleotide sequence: TGTGCCAGCAGGGAAGGACAGATTGAAGCTTTCTTT. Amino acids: CASREGQIEAFF.

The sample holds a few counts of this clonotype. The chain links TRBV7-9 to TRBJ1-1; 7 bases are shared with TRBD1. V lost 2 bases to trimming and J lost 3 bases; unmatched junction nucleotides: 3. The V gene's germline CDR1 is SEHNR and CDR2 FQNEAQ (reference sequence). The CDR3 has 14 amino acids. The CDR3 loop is CASSLNTGDTEAFF. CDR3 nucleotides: TGTGCCAGCAGCTTAAACACAGGGGACACTGAAGCTTTCTTT.

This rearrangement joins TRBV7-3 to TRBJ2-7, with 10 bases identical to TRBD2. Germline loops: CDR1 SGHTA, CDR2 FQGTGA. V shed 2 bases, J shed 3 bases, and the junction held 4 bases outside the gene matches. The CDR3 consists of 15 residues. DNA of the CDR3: TGTGCCAGCAGCTTAGATGCTAGCGGGAGCTACGAGCAGTACTTC. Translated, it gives CASSLDASGSYEQYF.

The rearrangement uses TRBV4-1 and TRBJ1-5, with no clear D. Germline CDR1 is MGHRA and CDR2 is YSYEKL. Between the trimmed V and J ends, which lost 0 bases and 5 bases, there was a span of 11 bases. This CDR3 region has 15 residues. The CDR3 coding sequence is TGCGCCAGCAGCCAAGAAGGCATAGCGGATCAGCCCCAGCATTTT. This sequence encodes CASSQEGIADQPQHF.

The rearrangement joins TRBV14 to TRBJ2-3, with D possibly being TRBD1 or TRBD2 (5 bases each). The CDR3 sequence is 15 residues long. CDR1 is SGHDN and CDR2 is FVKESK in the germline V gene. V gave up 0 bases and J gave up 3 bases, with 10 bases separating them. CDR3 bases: TGTGCCAGCAGCCAAGATGTCGAGGGGACAGATACGCAGTATTTT. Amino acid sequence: CASSQDVEGTDTQYF.

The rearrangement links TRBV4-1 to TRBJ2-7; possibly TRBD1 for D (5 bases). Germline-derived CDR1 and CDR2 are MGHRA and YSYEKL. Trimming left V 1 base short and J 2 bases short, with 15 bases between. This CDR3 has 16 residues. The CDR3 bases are TGCGCCAGCAGCCAAGTAGCAGGGCCCCATACCTACGAGCAGTACTTC. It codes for CASSQVAGPHTYEQYF.

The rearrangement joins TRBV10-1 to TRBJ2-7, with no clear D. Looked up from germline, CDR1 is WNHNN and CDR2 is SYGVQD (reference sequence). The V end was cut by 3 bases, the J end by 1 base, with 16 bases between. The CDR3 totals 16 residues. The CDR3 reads CASSDSGEEKSYEQYF. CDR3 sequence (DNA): TGCGCCAGCAGTGACTCAGGAGAGGAAAAATCCTACGAGCAGTACTTC.

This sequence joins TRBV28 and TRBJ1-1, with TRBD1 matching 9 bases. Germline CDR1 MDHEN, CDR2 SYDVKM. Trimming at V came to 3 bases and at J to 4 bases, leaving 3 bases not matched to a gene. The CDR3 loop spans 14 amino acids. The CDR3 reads CASSLDRGPTEAFF. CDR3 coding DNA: TGTGCCAGCAGTTTGGACAGGGGACCCACTGAAGCTTTCTTT.

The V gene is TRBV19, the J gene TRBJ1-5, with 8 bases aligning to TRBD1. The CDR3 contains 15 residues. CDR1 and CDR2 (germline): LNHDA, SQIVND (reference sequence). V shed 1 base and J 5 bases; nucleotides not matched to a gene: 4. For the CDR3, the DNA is TGTGCCAGTAGTATAGTCTCCAGGGGGCATCAGCCCCAGCATTTT. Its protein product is CASSIVSRGHQPQHF. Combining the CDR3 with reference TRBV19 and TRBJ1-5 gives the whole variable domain DGGITQSPKYLFRKEGQNVTLSCEQNLNHDAMYWYRQDPGQGLRLIYYSQIVNDFQKGDIAEGYSVSREKKESFPLTVTSAQKNPTAFYLCASSIVSRGHQPQHFGDGTRLSIL.